What follows are 5 T cell receptor beta chains derived from one specimen sequenced in a study of blood T cell repertoires in COVID-19. Assay used: immunoSEQ multiplex PCR; TCRdb lists only in-frame clones, some missing. The table records some 280,000 clones, approximately 89% of them present only once. Sequenced input: peripheral blood. These receptors came from a woman aged 55-75 years with acute or convalescent COVID-19.

This chain uses TRBV7-9 with TRBJ1-2; 9 nucleotides agree with TRBD1. V gave up 1 base and J gave up 3 bases; unmatched junction bases: 6. This CDR3 has 16 amino acids. From germline, CDR1 is SEHNR and CDR2 FQNEAQ (reference sequence). CDR3 sequence: CASSLGDRASDYGYTF. The CDR3 DNA reads as TGTGCCAGCAGCTTAGGGGACAGGGCAAGTGACTATGGCTACACCTTC. The complete variable domain, with remaining parts taken from reference TRBV7-9 and TRBJ1-2, reads DTGVSQNPRHKITKRGQNVTFRCDPISEHNRLYWYRQTLGQGPEFLTYFQNEAQLEKSRLLSDRFSAERPKGSFSTLEIQRTEQGDSAMYLCASSLGDRASDYGYTFGSGTRLTVV.

This clone was observed once. The chain couples TRBV29-1 to TRBJ1-2; D not certain. This CDR3 comprises 12 residues. Germline V gene lookup returns CDR1 SQVTM and CDR2 ANQGSEA. The V end lost 4 bases, the J end lost 2 bases, and 8 bases lay between the germline ends. The CDR3: CSVVGENYGYTF. The CDR3 DNA reads TGCAGCGTTGTTGGAGAGAACTATGGCTACACCTTC.

The V call is TRBV6-2 or TRBV6-3, the J call TRBJ1-5; 9 bases match TRBD1. The CDR3 covers 16 residues. After removal of 2 bases from V and 6 bases from J, the junction contained 8 bases not matched to a gene. From germline, CDR1 is MNHEY and CDR2 SVGEGT. CDR3 coding DNA: TGTGCCAGCAGTTACCCGACAGGGGGTGTGGGTCAGCCCCAGCATTTT. Translated, it gives CASSYPTGGVGQPQHF.

The chain couples TRBV25-1 to TRBJ1-5; D is uncertain. The germline CDR1 and CDR2 sequences are MGHDK and SYGVNS. V lost 2 bases and J 7 bases, leaving 9 bases between the germline ends. The length of the CDR3 is 13 residues. The CDR3 reads CASSEREGQPQHF. Written as DNA, the CDR3 is TGTGCCAGCAGTGAACGGGAGGGACAGCCCCAGCATTTT.

The rearrangement uses TRBV27 and TRBJ2-3; weak D call: TRBD1 (6 bases). The germline V gene has CDR1 MNHEY and CDR2 SMNVEV (reference sequence). The CDR3 runs to 14 residues. V was shortened by 3 bases and J by 4 bases, with 11 bases between the two germline ends. The CDR3: CASSFHRAPDTQYF. In DNA, the CDR3 is TGTGCCAGCAGTTTTCACAGGGCCCCAGATACGCAGTATTTT.